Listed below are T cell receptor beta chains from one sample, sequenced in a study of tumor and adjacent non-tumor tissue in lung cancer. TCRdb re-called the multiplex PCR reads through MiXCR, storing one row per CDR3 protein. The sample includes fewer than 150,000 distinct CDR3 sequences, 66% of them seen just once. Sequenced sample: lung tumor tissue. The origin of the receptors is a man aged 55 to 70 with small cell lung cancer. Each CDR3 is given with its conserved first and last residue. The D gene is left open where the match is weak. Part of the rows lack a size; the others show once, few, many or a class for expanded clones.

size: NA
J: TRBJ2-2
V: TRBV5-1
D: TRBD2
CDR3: CACTALAANTGELFF
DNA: TGCGCCTGCACCGCACTAGCGGCGAACACCGGGGAGCTGTTTTTT

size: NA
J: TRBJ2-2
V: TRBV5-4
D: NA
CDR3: CASSRTGGRTNTGELFF
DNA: TGTGCCAGCAGCCGAACAGGAGGAAGGACGAACACCGGGGAGCTGTTTTTT

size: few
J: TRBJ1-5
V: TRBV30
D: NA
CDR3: CAGDQPQHF
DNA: TGTGCCGGGGATCAGCCCCAGCATTTT

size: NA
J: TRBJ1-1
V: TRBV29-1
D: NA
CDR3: CSVERWGYEALF
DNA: TGCAGTGTTGAAAGGTGGGGATATGAAGCGTTATTT

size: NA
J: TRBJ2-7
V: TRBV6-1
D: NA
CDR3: CTNSEGTEKGTTASEQYF
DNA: TGTACCAACAGTGAAGGGACAGAGAAGGGGACTACTGCAAGTGAGCAGTACTTC

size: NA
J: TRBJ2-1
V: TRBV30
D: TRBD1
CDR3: CAWSVHPRTGKDNEQFF
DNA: TGTGCCTGGAGTGTACACCCACGGACAGGGAAGGACAATGAGCAGTTCTTC

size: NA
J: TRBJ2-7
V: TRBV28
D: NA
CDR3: CASSYASAGGYEQYF
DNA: TGTGCCAGCAGTTACGCCTCGGCAGGGGGGTACGAGCAGTACTTC

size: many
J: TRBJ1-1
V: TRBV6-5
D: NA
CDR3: CASSLIGGTEAFF
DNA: TGTGCCAGCAGCTTGATTGGGGGGACTGAAGCTTTCTTT

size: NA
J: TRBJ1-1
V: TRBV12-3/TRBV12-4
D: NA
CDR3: CASSSLEVTEAFF
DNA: TGTGCCAGCAGTTCGCTGGAGGTCACTGAAGCTTTCTTT

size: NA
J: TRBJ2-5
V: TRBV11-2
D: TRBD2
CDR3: CVNSFTQGLALETQYF
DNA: TGTGTCAACAGCTTTACCCAGGGACTAGCATTAGAGACCCAGTACTTC

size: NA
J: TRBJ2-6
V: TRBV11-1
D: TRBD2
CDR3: CASSLLAGMLAGANVPTF
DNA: TGTGCCAGCAGCTTATTAGCGGGAATGCTCGCCGGGGCCAACGTCCCGACTTTC

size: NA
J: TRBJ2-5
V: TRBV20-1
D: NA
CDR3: CRARFELRETQYF
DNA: TGCAGAGCCAGGTTCGAACTCAGGGAGACCCAGTACTTC

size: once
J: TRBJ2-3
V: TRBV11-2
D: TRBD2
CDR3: CASSLPSAGNTDTQYF
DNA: TGTGCCAGCAGCTTACCCTCAGCGGGGAACACAGATACACAGTATTTT

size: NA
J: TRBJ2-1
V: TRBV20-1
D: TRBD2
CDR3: CSARAGTSVNYNEQFF
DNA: TGCAGTGCTAGAGCCGGGACTAGCGTGAACTACAATGAGCAGTTCTTC

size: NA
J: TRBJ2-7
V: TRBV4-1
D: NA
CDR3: CVSSLAESFYDQYF
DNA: TGTGTCAGCAGCCTGGCGGAGAGCTTCTACGATCAGTACTTC

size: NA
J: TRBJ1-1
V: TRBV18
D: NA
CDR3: CASSPRRDEAFF
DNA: TGTGCCAGCTCACCACGAAGAGATGAAGCTTTCTTT

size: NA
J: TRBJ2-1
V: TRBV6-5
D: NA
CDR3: CASRRGESAYDEHFF
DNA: TGTGCCAGCAGAAGGGGGGAGTCTGCCTACGATGAGCACTTCTTC

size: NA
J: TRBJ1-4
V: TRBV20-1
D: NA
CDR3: CSARDMNDEKLFF
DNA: TGCAGTGCCAGAGATATGAACGACGAAAAACTGTTTTTT

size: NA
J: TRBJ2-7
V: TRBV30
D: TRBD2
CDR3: CAWASGSGEQYF
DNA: TGTGCCTGGGCTAGCGGGAGTGGCGAGCAGTACTTC

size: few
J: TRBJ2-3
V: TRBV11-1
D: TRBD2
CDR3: CASSYGRTGDTQYF
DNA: TGTGCTAGCAGCTACGGGAGGACCGGAGATACGCAGTATTTT

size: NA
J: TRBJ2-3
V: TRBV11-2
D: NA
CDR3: CACNSTLGGGTDTQYF
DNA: TGTGCCTGCAACTCAACTCTAGGAGGGGGAACAGATACGCAATATTTT

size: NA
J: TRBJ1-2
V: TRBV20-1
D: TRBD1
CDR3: CSAKQGAGYGYMF
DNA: TGCAGTGCTAAACAGGGGGCTGGGTATGGCTACATGTTC

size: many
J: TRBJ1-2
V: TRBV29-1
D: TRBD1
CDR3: CSVEDGTGGAFIYGYTF
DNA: TGCAGCGTTGAAGACGGGACAGGGGGCGCGTTTATCTATGGCTACACCTTC

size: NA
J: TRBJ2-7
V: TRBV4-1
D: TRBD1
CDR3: CASSRTGNYEQYF
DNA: TGCGCCAGCAGTCGGACAGGTAACTACGAGCAGTACTTC

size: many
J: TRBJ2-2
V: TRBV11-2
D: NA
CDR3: CASSLFLGNTGELFF
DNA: TGTGCCAGCAGCTTATTCCTCGGCAACACCGGGGAGCTGTTTTTT

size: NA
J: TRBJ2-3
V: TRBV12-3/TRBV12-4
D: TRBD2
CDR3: CASAPAGDADTQYF
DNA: TGTGCCAGCGCTCCGGCGGGAGATGCAGATACGCAGTATTTT

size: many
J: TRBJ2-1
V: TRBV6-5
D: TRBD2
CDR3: CASSRGGAYNEQFF
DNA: TGTGCCAGCAGCCGGGGGGGGGCCTACAATGAGCAGTTCTTC

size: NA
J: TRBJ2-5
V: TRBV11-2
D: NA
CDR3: CASSLARGQETQYF
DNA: TGTGCCAGCAGCTTAGCCCGGGGGCAGGAGACCCAGTACTTC

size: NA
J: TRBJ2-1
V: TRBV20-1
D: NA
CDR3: CSASTSGTHDEQFF
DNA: TGCAGTGCTTCGACTAGTGGGACACACGATGAGCAGTTCTTC

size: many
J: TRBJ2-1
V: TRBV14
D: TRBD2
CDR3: CASSQERGRPDEQFF
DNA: TGTGCCAGCAGCCAAGAACGCGGGAGGCCGGATGAGCAGTTCTTC

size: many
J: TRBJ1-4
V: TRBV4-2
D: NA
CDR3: CASSQEGQMGEKLFF
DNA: TGTGCCAGCAGCCAAGAAGGACAGATGGGGGAAAAACTGTTTTTT

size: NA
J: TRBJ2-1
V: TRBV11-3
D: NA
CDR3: CASSSGFLYNEHFF
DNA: TGTGCCAGCAGCTCGGGATTCCTCTACAATGAGCACTTCTTC

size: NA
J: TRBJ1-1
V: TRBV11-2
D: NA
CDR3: CASNPAAMNIGAFF
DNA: TGTGCCAGCAACCCCGCCGCTATGAACATTGGAGCTTTCTTT

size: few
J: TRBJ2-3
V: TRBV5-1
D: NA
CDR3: CASSLIGPGTDTQYF
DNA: TGCGCCAGCAGCTTGATCGGACCTGGCACAGATACGCAGTATTTT

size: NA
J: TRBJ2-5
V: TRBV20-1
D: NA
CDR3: CSTHDWTGVGETQYF
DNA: TGCAGTACACACGACTGGACGGGCGTAGGAGAGACCCAGTACTTC

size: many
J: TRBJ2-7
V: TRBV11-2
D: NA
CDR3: CASRMAGAGFYEQYF
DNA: TGTGCCAGCAGAATGGCCGGGGCAGGGTTCTACGAGCAGTACTTC

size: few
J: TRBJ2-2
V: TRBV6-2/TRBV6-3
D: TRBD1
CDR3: CASSSGQGKTGELFF
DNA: TGTGCCAGCAGTTCAGGACAGGGGAAAACCGGGGAGCTGTTTTTT

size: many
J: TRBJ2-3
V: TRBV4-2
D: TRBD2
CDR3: CASSQDVKTSGYTRDPDTQYF
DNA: TGTGCCAGCAGCCAAGATGTCAAGACTAGCGGGTACACCCGAGACCCAGATACGCAGTATTTT

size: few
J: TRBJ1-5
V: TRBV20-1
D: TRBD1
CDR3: CSANRQGDQPQHF
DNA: TGCAGTGCTAATAGACAGGGGGATCAGCCCCAGCATTTT

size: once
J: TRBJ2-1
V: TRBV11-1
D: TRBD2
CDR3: CVSCLTSAYNEQFF
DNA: TGTGTCAGCTGCTTGACTAGCGCGTACAATGAGCAGTTCTTC

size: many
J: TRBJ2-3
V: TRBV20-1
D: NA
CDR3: CSAYYTDTQYF
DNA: TGCAGTGCATACTACACAGATACGCAGTATTTT

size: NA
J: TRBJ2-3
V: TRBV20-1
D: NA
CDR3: CSTKSHLTDTQYF
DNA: TGCAGTACTAAATCACATCTCACAGATACGCAGTATTTT

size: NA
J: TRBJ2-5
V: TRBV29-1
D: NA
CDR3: CSVESGGSPTQYF
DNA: TGCAGCGTTGAAAGCGGTGGTTCCCCTACCCAGTACTTC

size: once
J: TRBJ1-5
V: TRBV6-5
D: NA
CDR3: CASSHGSRQPQHF
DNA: TGTGCCAGCAGTCACGGTTCGCGTCAGCCCCAGCATTTT

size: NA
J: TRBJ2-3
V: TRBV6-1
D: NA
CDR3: CASITKGSTDTQYF
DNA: TGTGCTAGCATAACAAAAGGGAGCACAGATACGCAGTATTTT

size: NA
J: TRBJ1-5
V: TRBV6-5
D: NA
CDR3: CASSQEAGNQPQHF
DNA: TGTGCCAGCAGTCAGGAGGCCGGGAATCAGCCCCAGCATTTT

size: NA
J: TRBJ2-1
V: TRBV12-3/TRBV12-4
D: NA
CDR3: CSSRLGSWDNEQFF
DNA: TGTTCCAGTAGATTAGGCAGCTGGGACAATGAGCAGTTCTTC

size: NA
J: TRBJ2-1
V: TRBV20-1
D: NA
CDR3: CSARSVNEQFF
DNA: TGCAGTGCTCGCTCGGTGAATGAGCAGTTCTTC

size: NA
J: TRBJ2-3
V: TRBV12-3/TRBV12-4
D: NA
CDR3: CASSPGNTDTQYF
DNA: TGTGCCAGCAGCCCAGGGAACACAGATACGCAGTATTTT